This is a list of T cell receptor beta chains from one sample in a study of identical twins. TCRdb re-called the 5' RACE reads through MiXCR, storing one row per CDR3 protein. This table has 600,000 to 800,000 distinct CDR3 sequences, 21% appearing once. These data also featured in a second study, about T cells expressing NK-cell markers.

The sequenced sample consisted of PBMCs. The origin of the receptors is a woman aged 18-29 years in good health. Each CDR3 is given with its conserved first and last residue. Each record gives: CDR3 protein, CDR3 DNA, V gene, J gene, clone size, D gene. The D gene is left open where the match is weak. Not all rows give a size; the values are once, few, many and, for expanded clones, a class.

CASSLATPSTDTQYF	TGCGCCAGCAGCTTGGCTACCCCCAGCACAGATACGCAGTATTTT	TRBV5-1	TRBJ2-3	NA	NA
CASSHQGDQPQHF	TGTGCCAGCAGCCACCAGGGTGATCAGCCCCAGCATTTT	TRBV3-1	TRBJ1-5	NA	NA
CSVEKDSPYEQYF	TGCAGCGTTGAAAAGGACTCGCCTTACGAGCAGTACTTC	TRBV29-1	TRBJ2-7	few	NA
CASSEKVRPTGELFF	TGTGCCAGCAGTGAAAAAGTCAGACCCACCGGGGAGCTGTTTTTT	TRBV25-1	TRBJ2-2	NA	NA
CASSPGAGYNEQFF	TGTGCCAGCAGCCCCGGGGCGGGTTACAATGAGCAGTTCTTC	TRBV5-5	TRBJ2-1	many	NA
CASSQGDERVTDTQYF	TGCGCCAGCAGCCAAGGGGACGAGCGGGTAACAGATACGCAGTATTTT	TRBV4-3	TRBJ2-3	NA	NA
CSASRAGQRGYEQYF	TGCAGTGCTAGCCGAGCGGGACAGCGGGGATACGAGCAGTACTTC	TRBV20-1	TRBJ2-7	NA	NA
CSASHPGQNYEQYF	TGCAGTGCTAGTCATCCGGGACAGAACTACGAGCAGTACTTC	TRBV20-1	TRBJ2-7	NA	TRBD1
CSVGAGTVVYGYTF	TGCAGCGTTGGAGCCGGGACAGTAGTCTATGGCTACACCTTC	TRBV29-1	TRBJ1-2	NA	TRBD1
CASTLTGTQIYEQYF	TGTGCCAGCACACTAACCGGGACTCAAATCTACGAGCAGTACTTC	TRBV6-2/TRBV6-3	TRBJ2-7	NA	NA
CASSPAPAGRNTGELFF	TGTGCCAGCAGCCCCGCCCCGGCCGGTAGGAACACCGGGGAGCTGTTTTTT	TRBV12-3/TRBV12-4	TRBJ2-2	NA	NA
CAIGTSGRRGTDTQYF	TGTGCCATAGGGACTAGCGGGAGGAGGGGAACAGATACGCAGTATTTT	TRBV15	TRBJ2-3	once	TRBD2
CASSYGLGGTYNEQFF	TGTGCCAGCAGTTACGGACTAGGGGGGACCTACAATGAGCAGTTCTTC	TRBV28	TRBJ2-1	few	NA
CASTRDFYGEQYF	TGTGCCAGCACCCGGGACTTCTACGGCGAGCAGTACTTC	TRBV12-3/TRBV12-4	TRBJ2-7	NA	NA